Listed below are T cell receptor beta chains from one sample, sequenced in a study of blood T cells in healthy people across ages. TCRdb reprocessed the 5' RACE reads via MiXCR and lists one record per CDR3 protein. The sample has 700,000 to 850,000 distinct CDR3 sequences, roughly 50% seen once; the top ten hold 40% to 50%. Sequencing was carried out using blood. All receptors derive from a man older than 75 in good health. The CDR3 runs from the conserved cysteine through the conserved F or W. A D gene is named only where the DNA matches it firmly. The size of a clone is reported for some rows only, either as once, few or many, or as a class for expanded clones.

j_gene,v_gene,d_gene,abundance,CDR3nt,CDR3aa
TRBJ2-6,TRBV9,TRBD1,few,TGTGCCAGCAGCGCCTATACAGGGGGAGTCTCTGGGGCCAACGTCCTGACTTTC,CASSAYTGGVSGANVLTF
TRBJ2-1,TRBV21-1,-,-,TGTGCCAGCAGGGGCCCCGGCGAGTCCCACAATGAGCAGTTCTTC,CASRGPGESHNEQFF
TRBJ2-7,TRBV7-9,-,few,TGTGCCAGCAGCATCCAGTATGAGCAGTACTTC,CASSIQYEQYF
TRBJ1-2,TRBV9,-,-,TGTGCCGGCAGCGTTAGCCGTCGGGGAAAAACTAACTATGGCTACACCTTC,CAGSVSRRGKTNYGYTF
TRBJ2-1,TRBV6-6,TRBD2,-,TGTGCCAGCAGGCTAGCGGGGAACAATGAGCAGTTCTTC,CASRLAGNNEQFF
TRBJ1-1,TRBV5-1,-,-,TGCGCCAGCAACCCCGGTGGGGATAGCACTGAAGCTTTCTTT,CASNPGGDSTEAFF
TRBJ2-5,TRBV12-3/TRBV12-4,-,few,TGTGCCAGCAGTTTAGGGGACACGACCACCCAGACCCAGTACTTC,CASSLGDTTTQTQYF
TRBJ2-6,TRBV6-5,-,-,TGTGCCAGCAGTTACTCGACTTTC,CASSYSTF
TRBJ2-1,TRBV6-1,-,-,TGTGCCATCCCGGCAGGGGGGTACGAGCAGTTCTTC,CAIPAGGYEQFF
TRBJ2-5,TRBV7-2,TRBD1,few,TGTGCCAGCAGGTCGGGACAGGGTGGCCAAGAGACCCAGTACTTC,CASRSGQGGQETQYF
TRBJ2-1,TRBV27,-,few,TGTGCCAGCAGTTTATCAGACATTTACAATGAGCAGTTCTTC,CASSLSDIYNEQFF
TRBJ2-3,TRBV20-1,TRBD2,few,TGCAGTGCACGTCGACTAGCGGGAGCAGATACGCAGTATTTT,CSARRLAGADTQYF
TRBJ2-3,TRBV6-1,-,-,TGTGCCAGCAGCGAGGACCGGGAGAAGAGATACGCGTATTTT,CASSEDREKRYAYF
TRBJ2-1,TRBV7-3,-,-,TGTGCCAGCAGCCCCATAGTGGGGGACAATGAGCAGTTCTTC,CASSPIVGDNEQFF
TRBJ2-7,TRBV7-2,TRBD2,-,TGTGCCTGCAGCGCCCTAGCGGGATGGGTTGACGAGCAGTACTTC,CACSALAGWVDEQYF
TRBJ2-1,TRBV4-1,-,few,TGCGCCAGCAGCCAAGTTTGGCGGACCTACAATGAGCAGTTCTTC,CASSQVWRTYNEQFF
TRBJ2-7,TRBV18,-,-,TGCGCCAGCTCACCAACGGAGGGCTCCTACGAGCAGTACTTC,CASSPTEGSYEQYF
TRBJ2-4,TRBV11-2,TRBD2,-,TGTGCCAGCAGCTTTTCGGGGGGGAACATTCAGTACTTC,CASSFSGGNIQYF
TRBJ2-1,TRBV11-2,-,-,TGTGCCAGCAGACCGTTTCCGTCTGACAACAATGAGCAGTTCTTC,CASRPFPSDNNEQFF
TRBJ1-2,TRBV6-1,TRBD1,-,TGTGCCAGCAGTGAAGATATGCGGACAGGGGGCCCAGCTATCTTCGGCACCTTC,CASSEDMRTGGPAIFGTF
TRBJ2-3,TRBV5-1,-,-,TGCGCCAGCCATGGGGGGACAGACACAGATACGCAGTATTTT,CASHGGTDTDTQYF
TRBJ2-7,TRBV27,TRBD1,once,TGTGCCAGCAGTCGGAACACCGTCAACAGGGGTGTCTACGAGCAGTACTTC,CASSRNTVNRGVYEQYF
TRBJ2-1,TRBV28,-,-,TGTGCCAGCAGAGAACAGGGCAGCAATGAGCAGTTCTTC,CASREQGSNEQFF
TRBJ2-1,TRBV7-9,-,few,TGTGCCAGCAGCCCCCGACTAGTCCGTAGTGAGCAGTTCTTC,CASSPRLVRSEQFF
TRBJ2-5,TRBV24-1,TRBD2,-,TGTGCCACCAGTGATTCCATCCCTAGCGGGAGGGCACAAGAGACCCAGTACTTC,CATSDSIPSGRAQETQYF
TRBJ2-3,TRBV7-7,-,few,TGTGCTAGCGCCGCCTCGGGGGACGGTACGCAGTATTTT,CASAASGDGTQYF
TRBJ2-1,TRBV24-1,-,-,TGTGCCACCAGTGATTTATTTACCCTAGGTGAGCAGTTCTTC,CATSDLFTLGEQFF
TRBJ1-2,TRBV10-3,-,few,TGTGCCCACTCGGCCAGCGGAAATAACTATGGCTACACCTTC,CAHSASGNNYGYTF
TRBJ2-7,TRBV7-6,-,-,TGTGCCAGCAGCTTAGCGGTGGGACTTTACGAGCAGTACTTC,CASSLAVGLYEQYF
TRBJ2-1,TRBV4-1,TRBD2,-,TGCGCCAGCAGCCAAGATTCTCTAGCGGGAGAGGTCAGGAATGAGCAGTTCTTC,CASSQDSLAGEVRNEQFF
TRBJ2-7,TRBV27,-,few,TGTGCCAGCAGTTCCGACCTAACTAGCTTCTACGAGCAGTACTTC,CASSSDLTSFYEQYF
TRBJ2-3,TRBV9,-,few,TGTGCCAGCAGCGTAGAGGGTGGAACTAGCACAGATACGCAGTATTTT,CASSVEGGTSTDTQYF
TRBJ2-7,TRBV7-2,TRBD1,-,TGTGCCAGCAGCTCCCCCTGGGACAGGGTAAAGGGGGGCTACTACGAGCAGTACTTC,CASSSPWDRVKGGYYEQYF
TRBJ2-3,TRBV28,TRBD2,-,TGTGCCAGCAGTGAACTAGCGGGACCTAGCACAGATACGCAGTATTTT,CASSELAGPSTDTQYF
TRBJ2-7,TRBV7-2,-,-,TGTGCCAGCAGCTTAAGGAGCGGAAGGCACTACGAGCAGTACTTC,CASSLRSGRHYEQYF
TRBJ2-1,TRBV28,-,-,TGTGCCAGCAGTTTATGGAGTGCAGGCTCCTACAATGAGCAGTTCTTC,CASSLWSAGSYNEQFF
TRBJ2-3,TRBV29-1,-,-,TGCAGCGGACAAGGAGGTGGATACGCGTATTTT,CSGQGGGYAYF
TRBJ2-3,TRBV11-2,-,-,TGTGCCAGCAGCTTATTCGCGAAGGACAGAATCCACAGATACGCGTATTTT,CASSLFAKDRIHRYAYF
TRBJ2-6,TRBV3-1,-,few,TGTGCCAGCAGCTGGGAACGCTCTGGGGCCAACGTCCTGACTTTC,CASSWERSGANVLTF
TRBJ2-3,TRBV12-3/TRBV12-4,-,-,TGTGCCAGCAGTTTCCGCAGAGGGAGAAAAGATACGCAGTATTTT,CASSFRRGRKDTQYF
TRBJ2-1,TRBV5-1,-,-,TGCGCCAGCAGCCTCGACGGGGGGCACTACAATGAGCAGTTCTTC,CASSLDGGHYNEQFF
TRBJ2-1,TRBV15,TRBD1,-,TGTGCCACCAGCAGAGGCCGACAGGGTAGGACCTACAATGAGCAGTTCTTC,CATSRGRQGRTYNEQFF
TRBJ1-1,TRBV29-1,-,-,TGCAGCGTTGAAGACGGAGTGAACACTGAAGCTTTCTTT,CSVEDGVNTEAFF
TRBJ2-3,TRBV20-1,-,-,TGCAGTGCTCCCGACCGGGTTCCTGGCACAGATGCGCAGTATTTT,CSAPDRVPGTDAQYF
TRBJ2-1,TRBV10-1,TRBD2,few,TGCGCCAGTGGCCTTGGAGGCGGGAGGGGGGGTGAGCAGTTCTTC,CASGLGGGRGGEQFF